Following are 13 T cell receptor beta chains from one sample sequenced in a study of human T cells and chemical hapten exposure. In TCRdb, the RACE reads were re-called with MiXCR into one record per CDR3 protein. The table lists approximately 320,000 distinct CDR3 sequences, about 5.4% of them singletons, with around 8% in the top ten. The sample's time point: pre-sensitization, week 0. Specified treatment: therapeutic diphenylcyclopropenone sensitization with weekly scalp DPC. Sample: whole blood, taken in connection with sensitization to the hapten diphenylcyclopropenone (DPC). All receptors derive from a young woman with alopecia areata. Some clones in this sample may be carry-over from other donors' samples.

There are many counts of this clonotype. The rearrangement uses TRBV7-2 and TRBJ2-4; D may match TRBD1 or TRBD2 (5 bases each). CDR1 and CDR2 (germline): SGHTA, FQGNSA. V was pared by 7 bases and J by 7 bases, with 20 bases between. The CDR3 is made up of 15 amino acids. CDR3 sequence reads: CASISGRDGRNIQYF. The CDR3 DNA reads TGTGCCAGCATATCCGGACGGGACGGACGGAACATTCAGTACTTC.

This clonotype was counted only a few times. The chain carries TRBV15 and TRBJ2-7; 11 bases line up with TRBD2. The CDR3 sequence is 15 residues long. The V segment lost 0 bases and the J segment 7 bases; nucleotides outside the gene matches: 5. Germline V gene data show CDR1 as LNHNV and CDR2 as YYDKDF (reference sequence). CDR3 DNA: TGTGCCACCAGCAGAGAACTAGCGGGGGAGAGAGAGCAGTACTTC. The encoded protein is CATSRELAGEREQYF.

In this sample, this clonotype turned up many times. The chain uses TRBV5-1 and TRBJ1-1; the match to TRBD1 covers 7 bases. From germline, CDR1 is SGHRS and CDR2 YFSETQ. There are 15 residues in the CDR3. The trim removed 2 bases at V and 0 bases at J, leaving 4 bases unmatched. The CDR3 DNA reads as TGCGCCAGCAGCTTACAACAGGGGATGAACACTGAAGCTTTCTTT. The encoded protein is CASSLQQGMNTEAFF.

This clonotype was found many times. CDR3 DNA: TGTGCCAGCAAGCCCGTATCCAAAGCTTTCTTT. It specifies CASKPVSKAFF. The rearrangement joins TRBV12-3 or TRBV12-4 to TRBJ1-1; D not certain. The CDR3 covers 11 residues. V gave up 7 bases and J gave up 9 bases, with 12 bases separating them.

The chain couples TRBV3-1 to TRBJ1-1; D is ambiguous. The germline gives CDR1 LGHDT, CDR2 YNNKEL (reference sequence). This CDR3 comprises 14 residues. With 2 bases removed from V and 7 bases from J, the gap between germline ends came to 14 bases. CDR3 sequence (DNA): TGTGCCAGCAGCCAAAGCTCATCGGCCCGTGAAGCTTTCTTT. It yields the protein CASSQSSSAREAFF.

This clonotype appeared many times. The chain has TRBV7-9 and TRBJ1-3, with D perhaps matching TRBD1 (5 bases). CDR1 and CDR2 from the germline V gene are SEHNR and FQNEAQ (reference sequence). V was trimmed by 4 bases and J by 6 bases, leaving 22 bases between them. The CDR3 covers 17 residues. This CDR3 reads CASSSRGTLMDANTIYF. The CDR3 bases are TGTGCCAGCAGCTCGCGGGGCACCCTGATGGACGCAAACACCATATATTTT. Drawing the rest from reference TRBV7-9 and TRBJ1-3, the complete variable domain is DTGVSQNPRHKITKRGQNVTFRCDPISEHNRLYWYRQTLGQGPEFLTYFQNEAQLEKSRLLSDRFSAERPKGSFSTLEIQRTEQGDSAMYLCASSSRGTLMDANTIYFGEGSWLTVV.

The chain links TRBV5-1 to TRBJ1-1; no clear D gene. Trimming removed 0 bases from V and 3 bases from J, with 21 bases in between. The CDR3 totals 18 residues. Germline loops: CDR1 SGHRS, CDR2 YFSETQ. In nucleotides, the CDR3 is TGCGCCAGCAGCTTGGCTCCGGCCGTCTGGGGTAAGGACACTGAAGCTTTCTTT. Translated: CASSLAPAVWGKDTEAFF.

This clonotype was detected once. The chain couples TRBV4-2 to TRBJ2-7; TRBD1 agrees at 9 bases. The germline V gene encodes CDR1 LGHNA and CDR2 YNFKEQ. J was trimmed by 5 bases and V by 0 bases; bases with no gene match: 5. This CDR3 spans 15 amino acids. CDR3 nucleotides: TGTGCCAGCAGCCAAGAGGGGACAGGGAATCACGAGCAGTACTTC. Translating gives CASSQEGTGNHEQYF.

This chain connects TRBV20-1 to TRBJ2-7; 9 positions agree with TRBD2. Germline loops: CDR1 DFQATT, CDR2 SNEGSKA (reference sequence). This CDR3 spans 16 amino acids. V lost 0 bases and J lost 6; bases outside the gene matches: 12. This chain's CDR3 is CSARDNSGGDSGEQYF. In DNA form, the CDR3 reads TGCAGTGCTAGAGACAATAGCGGGGGCGATTCTGGCGAGCAGTACTTC.

The V call is TRBV20-1, the J call TRBJ2-5; 9 positions match TRBD2. Germline CDR1 reads DFQATT; CDR2 reads SNEGSKA (reference sequence). V gave up 5 bases and J gave up 1 base; unmatched junction bases: 5. The CDR3 is 14 amino acids. The CDR3, as DNA: TGCAGTGCTGTAGCGGGGGATGTCCAAGAGACCCAGTACTTC. Translation gives CSAVAGDVQETQYF.

This clonotype occurred a few times. This chain's CDR3 is CASSPTGRTEAFF. DNA of the CDR3: TGTGCCAGCTCACCGACAGGGAGGACTGAAGCTTTCTTT. The genes are TRBV18 and TRBJ1-1, with 7 bases matching TRBD1. After removal of 3 bases from V and 5 bases from J, the junction contained 3 bases not matched to a gene. This CDR3 spans 13 amino acids. Germline V gene lookup returns CDR1 KGHSH and CDR2 LQKENI.

About this clonotype itself: An end of the junction differs from the germline gene, which may be a read error. V is TRBV4-2 and J is TRBJ2-7; D possibly matches TRBD1 or TRBD2 (5 bases each). Germline-derived CDR1 and CDR2 are LGHNA and YNFKEQ. The CDR3 loop spans 11 amino acids. Here the CDR3 reads CDSSQGTEQYF. CDR3 coding DNA: TGTGACAGCAGCCAAGGGACCGAGCAGTACTTC.

This clonotype occurred many times. The chain carries TRBV6-5 and TRBJ2-2; D remains ambiguous. Trimming cost V 2 bases and J 2 bases, with 9 bases left between them. The CDR3 is 15 amino acids. Germline-derived CDR1 and CDR2 are MNHEY and SVGAGI. The CDR3 spells CASSYDGINTGELFF. CDR3 bases: TGTGCCAGCAGTTACGACGGAATCAACACCGGGGAGCTGTTTTTT.